Listed here are 32 T cell receptor beta chains from one sample, sequenced in a study of radiation and T cells in renal cell carcinoma. The time point: baseline pretreatment blood. Treatment denoted: 15 Gy SBRT to primary tumor, nephrectomy 4 weeks later. Profiled with immunoSEQ multiplex PCR; TCRdb holds only in-frame clones, not every one. Among nearly 50,000 clones, around 83% were seen once, and the ten largest hold roughly 33%. This specimen was blood, taken from a patient whose treatment included radiotherapy and nephrectomy. These receptors all stem from a woman in her 70s with renal cell carcinoma.

The chain recombines TRBV30 with TRBJ1-1; unclear D gene. Trimming cost V 1 base and J 4 bases, with 7 bases left between them. The CDR3 is 12 amino acids. Germline CDR1 and CDR2: GTSNPN and SVGIG (reference sequence). In nucleotides, the CDR3 is TGTGCCTGGAGTGGAGGGTCCACTGAAGCTTTCTTT. It translates to CAWSGGSTEAFF.

This chain uses TRBV14 with TRBJ2-7; 9 bases are a match to TRBD2. This CDR3 contains 15 residues. Trimming took 3 bases from V and 1 from J; bases not matched to a gene: 4. Germline V lookup: CDR1 SGHDN, CDR2 FVKESK. The CDR3 spells CASSHELAGSYEQYF. For the CDR3, the DNA is TGTGCCAGCAGCCATGAGCTAGCGGGATCCTACGAGCAGTACTTC.

The CDR3 here is CASSLDLTTGPPNQPQHF. For the CDR3, the DNA is TGTGCCAGCAGCTTAGATCTAACGACAGGGCCCCCCAATCAGCCCCAGCATTTT. The chain has TRBV11-3 and TRBJ1-5; 7 bases match TRBD1. V was pared by 0 bases and J by 3 bases, with 11 bases of the junction left unmatched. The germline V gene encodes CDR1 SGHNT and CDR2 YENEEA. This CDR3 comprises 18 residues.

The V and J genes are TRBV29-1 and TRBJ1-2, with 11 positions matching TRBD1. The CDR3 extends over 14 amino acids. Germline values: CDR1 SQVTM, CDR2 ANQGSEA. The trim removed 7 bases at V and 4 bases at J, leaving 8 bases unmatched. The CDR3 spells CSARTGGGGYGYTF. CDR3 bases: TGCAGCGCCAGGACAGGGGGCGGGGGCTATGGCTACACCTTC.

The chain uses TRBV28 and TRBJ1-1; D is possibly TRBD1 (6 bases). The V gene's germline CDR1 is MDHEN and CDR2 SYDVKM. Between the trimmed V and J ends, which lost 2 bases and 4 bases, there was a span of 14 bases. This CDR3 spans 15 amino acids. The CDR3 loop reads CASSLGDGGATEAFF. The CDR3 DNA sequence: TGTGCCAGCAGTTTAGGGGATGGGGGGGCCACTGAAGCTTTCTTT.

CDR3 sequence: CASSGGTSYNEQFF. The CDR3 nucleotides are TGCGCCAGCAGCGGCGGGACCTCCTACAATGAGCAGTTCTTC. The chain carries TRBV5-1 and TRBJ2-1; tentatively, D is TRBD2 (6 bases). This CDR3 contains 14 residues. Germline CDR1 and CDR2: SGHRS and YFSETQ. The V gene lost 4 bases and the J gene lost 0 bases, with 8 bases spanning the gap.

The V gene is TRBV5-1, the J gene TRBJ2-7, with D unresolved. CDR1 and CDR2 from the germline V gene are SGHRS and YFSETQ. With 0 bases removed from V and 2 bases from J, the gap between germline ends came to 9 bases. The CDR3 sequence is 14 residues long. The CDR3 region is CASSLAPGPYEQYF. The DNA of the CDR3 is TGCGCCAGCAGCTTGGCCCCGGGCCCCTACGAGCAGTACTTC. Filled out from reference TRBV5-1 and TRBJ2-7, the complete variable domain reads KAGVTQTPRYLIKTRGQQVTLSCSPISGHRSVSWYQQTPGQGLQFLFEYFSETQRNKGNFPGRFSGRQFSNSRSEMNVSTLELGDSALYLCASSLAPGPYEQYFGPGTRLTVT.

The chain links TRBV4-2 to TRBJ2-1; D might be TRBD2 (6 bases). Germline V gives CDR1 LGHNA, CDR2 YNFKEQ. With 4 bases removed from V and 1 base from J, the gap between germline ends came to 11 bases. CDR3 size: 15 residues. The CDR3 nucleotides are TGTGCCAGCAGCCCCCTGGGGGGTTCCTACAATGAGCAGTTCTTC. Translation gives CASSPLGGSYNEQFF.

The chain is built from TRBV7-9 and TRBJ2-1, with 15 bases identical to TRBD2. The V and J ends lost 6 bases and 7 bases, in that order; junction bases with no gene match: 13. The V gene's germline CDR1 is SEHNR and CDR2 FQNEAQ (reference sequence). CDR3 length: 18 residues. CDR3 amino acids: CASSFRGLAGGPGNEQFF. The CDR3 DNA is TGTGCCAGCAGTTTTAGAGGACTAGCGGGAGGGCCGGGGAATGAGCAGTTCTTC. The full variable domain, its missing parts supplied by reference TRBV7-9 and TRBJ2-1, is DTGVSQNPRHKITKRGQNVTFRCDPISEHNRLYWYRQTLGQGPEFLTYFQNEAQLEKSRLLSDRFSAERPKGSFSTLEIQRTEQGDSAMYLCASSFRGLAGGPGNEQFFGPGTRLTVL.

The chain has TRBV7-7 and TRBJ2-5, with 11 bases matching TRBD2. J gave up 2 bases and V 3 bases, and 2 bases lay outside the gene matches. The CDR3 contains 15 residues. Germline V gene sequence: CDR1 SSHAT, CDR2 FNYEAQ (reference sequence). This CDR3 is CASSLGLAAQETQYF. CDR3 DNA: TGTGCCAGCAGCTTGGGACTAGCGGCACAAGAGACCCAGTACTTC.

The chain employs TRBV5-5 and TRBJ1-1; 9 nucleotides align to TRBD1. The CDR3 loop spans 15 amino acids. Germline values: CDR1 SGHKS, CDR2 YYEKEE (reference sequence). V was clipped by 1 base and J by 1 base; unmatched bases: 2. The CDR3 loop reads CASSLLGQGNTEAFF. CDR3 DNA sequence: TGTGCCAGCAGCTTGCTGGGACAGGGGAACACTGAAGCTTTCTTT.

The chain carries TRBV9 and TRBJ2-7; D possibly corresponds to TRBD1 (6 bases). Germline CDR1 SGDLS, CDR2 YYNGEE. V was trimmed by 7 bases and J by 5 bases, leaving 16 bases between them. The CDR3 loop spans 13 amino acids. CDR3 sequence: CASSQGPRDEQYF. The CDR3 DNA reads as TGTGCCAGCTCCCAGGGGCCTCGAGACGAGCAGTACTTC.

This chain links TRBV5-1 with TRBJ2-2, with 10 positions matching TRBD1. Germline-derived CDR1 and CDR2 are SGHRS and YFSETQ. The CDR3 is 18 residues long. J was trimmed by 2 bases and V by 0 bases; bases with no gene match: 7. The CDR3 reads CASSLVGQGHINTGELFF. As DNA, the CDR3 is TGCGCCAGCAGCTTGGTGGGACAGGGGCATATCAACACCGGGGAGCTGTTTTTT.

The J gene is TRBJ1-5, the V gene TRBV19; D unclear. Trimming removed 4 bases at V and 6 bases at J, with 13 bases between. Per germline, CDR1 LNHDA and CDR2 SQIVND (reference sequence). This CDR3 has 14 residues. CDR3 sequence (DNA): TGTGCCAGTAGTAGAACAGCTGTGGGTCAGCCCCAGCATTTT. It codes for CASSRTAVGQPQHF.

The chain couples TRBV27 to TRBJ2-7; no firm D call. CDR3 length equals 17 residues. The germline V gene has CDR1 MNHEY and CDR2 SMNVEV (reference sequence). V lost 5 bases to trimming and J lost 2 bases, with 22 bases between them. The CDR3: CASSASGVLGSPYEQYF. Written as DNA, the CDR3 is TGTGCCAGCAGTGCGTCCGGTGTATTGGGGTCCCCCTACGAGCAGTACTTC.

CDR3 residues: CASSPRGGYSTDTQYF. CDR3 coding DNA: TGTGCCAGCAGCCCGCGGGGGGGCTATTCCACAGATACGCAGTATTTT. The V gene is TRBV5-4, the J gene TRBJ2-3; 9 positions agree with TRBD2. The CDR3 length is 16 residues. V lost 4 bases and J lost 2; bases outside the gene matches: 8. From germline, CDR1 is SGHNT and CDR2 YYREEE (reference sequence).

The V and J genes are TRBV15 and TRBJ1-6; a weak D match, TRBD1 (5 bases). CDR1 and CDR2 (germline): LNHNV, YYDKDF (reference sequence). CDR3 length: 16 amino acids. V shed 5 bases and J shed 0 bases, with 11 bases lying between them. CDR3: CATSEDSYSYNSPLHF. In DNA form, the CDR3 reads TGTGCCACCAGCGAAGACAGTTACTCCTATAATTCACCCCTCCACTTT.

The V gene is TRBV4-3, the J gene TRBJ2-7; TRBD1 agrees at 9 bases. CDR3 length: 16 residues. Unmatched junction bases numbered 5, after V lost 1 base and J lost 1 base. Per the germline V gene, CDR1 is LGHNA and CDR2 is YSLEER. The CDR3 DNA sequence: TGCGCCAGCAGCCAAGGGGGACAGGGCCCATCCTACGAGCAGTACTTC. Translating it yields CASSQGGQGPSYEQYF.

The CDR3 spells CASSPQGGMYNEQFF. CDR3 DNA: TGTGCCAGCAGTCCTCAGGGGGGGATGTACAATGAGCAGTTCTTC. The chain employs TRBV6-5 and TRBJ2-1; D may be TRBD1 or TRBD2 (7 bases each). The CDR3 spans 15 residues. CDR1 is MNHEY and CDR2 is SVGAGI in the germline V gene. Deletions cut 5 bases from V and 4 bases from J, with 15 bases between.

J is TRBJ1-2 and V is TRBV27; D gene uncertain. This CDR3 is 13 amino acids long. Trimming removed 0 bases at V and 0 bases at J, with 2 bases between. Germline assignment: CDR1 MNHEY and CDR2 SMNVEV (reference sequence). The CDR3 region has the DNA TGTGCCAGCAGTTTATCTACTAACTATGGCTACACCTTC. Its protein product is CASSLSTNYGYTF.

This rearrangement joins TRBV10-1 to TRBJ1-2; the D is unclear. This CDR3 spans 13 amino acids. Trimming shortened V by 0 bases and J by 4 bases, and 6 bases separated the two germline ends. Germline CDR1 and CDR2: WNHNN and SYGVQD (reference sequence). Here the CDR3 reads CASSESRVYGYTF. In nucleotides, the CDR3 is TGCGCCAGCAGTGAGTCGAGGGTCTATGGCTACACCTTC.

The J gene is TRBJ2-5, the V gene TRBV7-6, with no clear D. The CDR3 contains 14 residues. Per the germline V gene, CDR1 is SGHVS and CDR2 is FNYEAQ. V lost 2 bases and J lost 5, with 12 bases in between. CDR3 amino acids: CASSLPASGETQYF. The CDR3 region has the DNA TGTGCCAGCAGCTTACCGGCTAGTGGGGAGACCCAGTACTTC. The full variable domain, its missing parts supplied by reference TRBV7-6 and TRBJ2-5, is GAGVSQSPRYKVTKRGQDVALRCDPISGHVSLYWYRQALGQGPEFLTYFNYEAQQDKSGLPNDRFSAERPEGSISTLTIQRTEQRDSAMYRCASSLPASGETQYFGPGTRLLVL.

The chain links TRBV19 to TRBJ2-5; maybe TRBD2 (6 bases). Germline assignment: CDR1 LNHDA and CDR2 SQIVND (reference sequence). The germline V and J ends were trimmed by 4 bases and 5 bases, with 17 bases remaining between them. CDR3 size: 15 residues. CDR3 loop: CASSRRDGPSETQYF. The DNA of the CDR3 is TGTGCCAGTAGTAGGCGGGACGGACCATCCGAGACCCAGTACTTC.

The chain links TRBV5-5 to TRBJ1-2; D remains ambiguous. The CDR3 covers 15 residues. V lost 4 bases and J 4 bases, leaving 17 bases between the germline ends. Germline loops: CDR1 SGHKS, CDR2 YYEKEE (reference sequence). The CDR3: CASSLSQANGYGYTF. The CDR3 DNA is TGTGCCAGCAGCCTGAGTCAGGCGAACGGCTATGGCTACACCTTC.

This clone was detected only once. This sequence joins TRBV7-2 and TRBJ1-1; D not resolved. Deletions cut 3 bases from V and 0 bases from J, with 8 bases between. The germline V gene has CDR1 SGHTA and CDR2 FQGNSA. This CDR3 contains 14 residues. The CDR3 region has the DNA TGTGCCAGCAGCTTTTTACAGATGAACACTGAAGCTTTCTTT. Translated: CASSFLQMNTEAFF.

The chain recombines TRBV10-2 with TRBJ1-1; 8 bases fit TRBD1. The CDR3 sequence is 13 residues long. CDR1 and CDR2 (germline): WSHSY, SAAADI. The junction had 8 bases not matched to a gene; V was cut back by 7 bases and J by 7 bases. CDR3 in DNA: TGCGCCAGCATCCAGGACAGGGAAGGTGAAGCTTTCTTT. Protein: CASIQDREGEAFF.

The gene calls are TRBV11-1 and TRBJ2-7, with 13 bases that match TRBD2. Looked up from germline, CDR1 is SGHAT and CDR2 is FQDESV (reference sequence). With 5 bases clipped from V and 7 bases from J, the junction kept 14 bases outside the gene matches. The CDR3 is made up of 17 amino acids. CDR3 sequence: CASSDTGTSGTEMEQYF. The CDR3 DNA is TGTGCCAGCAGCGATACCGGGACTAGCGGGACGGAGATGGAGCAGTACTTC.

Remarks on this clone: Other DNA sequences in the sample encode the same CDR3. The rearrangement links TRBV5-5 to TRBJ1-1, with no clear D. Germline loops: CDR1 SGHKS, CDR2 YYEKEE (reference sequence). CDR3 length: 14 amino acids. The V gene lost 0 bases and the J gene lost 4 bases, with 10 bases spanning the gap. CDR3 coding DNA: TGTGCCAGCAGCTTGGTTGGGCGTTCCACTGAAGCTTTCTTT. Translated, it gives CASSLVGRSTEAFF.

The genes are TRBV9 and TRBJ2-2, with D unclear. From germline, CDR1 is SGDLS and CDR2 YYNGEE. The V and J ends lost 2 bases and 6 bases respectively, with 8 bases between them. The CDR3 covers 13 residues. The CDR3 DNA reads as TGTGCCAGCAGCGTCCGGACCCCCGGGGAGCTGTTTTTT. This codes for CASSVRTPGELFF.

This chain uses TRBV19 with TRBJ1-1; 7 bases map to TRBD1. Germline V CDR1 and CDR2: LNHDA, SQIVND (reference sequence). Trimming took 4 bases from V and 0 from J; bases not matched to a gene: 5. The CDR3 length is 15 residues. CDR3 residues: CASSTTTGLNTEAFF. DNA for the CDR3: TGTGCCAGTAGTACGACGACAGGGTTGAACACTGAAGCTTTCTTT.

This sequence joins TRBV10-1 and TRBJ2-1; TRBD1 or TRBD2 may be the D gene (5 bases each). The CDR3 has 13 amino acids. Per germline, CDR1 WNHNN and CDR2 SYGVQD (reference sequence). V was clipped by 6 bases and J by 10 bases, with 16 bases between them. CDR3 amino acids: CASSRQPEGEQFF. The CDR3 DNA is TGCGCCAGCAGCCGACAGCCCGAGGGGGAGCAGTTCTTC.

The chain is built from TRBV9 and TRBJ2-7; D ambiguous. CDR3 size: 14 residues. CDR1 and CDR2 (germline): SGDLS, YYNGEE. The germline V and J ends were trimmed by 0 bases and 2 bases, with 9 bases remaining between them. CDR3 residues: CASSVGQFTYEQYF. CDR3 DNA sequence: TGTGCCAGCAGCGTAGGGCAGTTCACCTACGAGCAGTACTTC. Variable domain in full (rest from reference TRBV9 and TRBJ2-7): DSGVTQTPKHLITATGQRVTLRCSPRSGDLSVYWYQQSLDQGLQFLIQYYNGEERAKGNILERFSAQQFPDLHSELNLSSLELGDSALYFCASSVGQFTYEQYFGPGTRLTVT.